Sequencing of this T cell receptor beta chain was carried out in a study of blood T cell repertoires in COVID-19. Per the germline V gene, CDR1 is SGHRS and CDR2 is YFSETQ. V lost 4 bases, J lost 8 bases, and 19 bases lay in between. The CDR3 covers 15 residues. Original handling: Cell counts per sample came from amplifying reference gene primers. Sequencing was performed with immunoSEQ multiplex PCR; in TCRdb, only in-frame clones are kept and a portion is missing. The DNA was the basis for D and trimming; V, J and clone size are from that table. The sample includes about 180,000 clones, 84% of them seen just once.

The rearrangement links TRBV5-1 to TRBJ1-3; possibly TRBD1 for D (5 bases). The receptor comes from a human donor in a cohort sampled during active COVID-19. The sequencing input was peripheral blood. The CDR3 loop is CASSTQGSESDTIYF. The CDR3, as DNA: TGCGCCAGCAGCACCCAGGGTAGTGAGTCGGACACCATATATTTT.